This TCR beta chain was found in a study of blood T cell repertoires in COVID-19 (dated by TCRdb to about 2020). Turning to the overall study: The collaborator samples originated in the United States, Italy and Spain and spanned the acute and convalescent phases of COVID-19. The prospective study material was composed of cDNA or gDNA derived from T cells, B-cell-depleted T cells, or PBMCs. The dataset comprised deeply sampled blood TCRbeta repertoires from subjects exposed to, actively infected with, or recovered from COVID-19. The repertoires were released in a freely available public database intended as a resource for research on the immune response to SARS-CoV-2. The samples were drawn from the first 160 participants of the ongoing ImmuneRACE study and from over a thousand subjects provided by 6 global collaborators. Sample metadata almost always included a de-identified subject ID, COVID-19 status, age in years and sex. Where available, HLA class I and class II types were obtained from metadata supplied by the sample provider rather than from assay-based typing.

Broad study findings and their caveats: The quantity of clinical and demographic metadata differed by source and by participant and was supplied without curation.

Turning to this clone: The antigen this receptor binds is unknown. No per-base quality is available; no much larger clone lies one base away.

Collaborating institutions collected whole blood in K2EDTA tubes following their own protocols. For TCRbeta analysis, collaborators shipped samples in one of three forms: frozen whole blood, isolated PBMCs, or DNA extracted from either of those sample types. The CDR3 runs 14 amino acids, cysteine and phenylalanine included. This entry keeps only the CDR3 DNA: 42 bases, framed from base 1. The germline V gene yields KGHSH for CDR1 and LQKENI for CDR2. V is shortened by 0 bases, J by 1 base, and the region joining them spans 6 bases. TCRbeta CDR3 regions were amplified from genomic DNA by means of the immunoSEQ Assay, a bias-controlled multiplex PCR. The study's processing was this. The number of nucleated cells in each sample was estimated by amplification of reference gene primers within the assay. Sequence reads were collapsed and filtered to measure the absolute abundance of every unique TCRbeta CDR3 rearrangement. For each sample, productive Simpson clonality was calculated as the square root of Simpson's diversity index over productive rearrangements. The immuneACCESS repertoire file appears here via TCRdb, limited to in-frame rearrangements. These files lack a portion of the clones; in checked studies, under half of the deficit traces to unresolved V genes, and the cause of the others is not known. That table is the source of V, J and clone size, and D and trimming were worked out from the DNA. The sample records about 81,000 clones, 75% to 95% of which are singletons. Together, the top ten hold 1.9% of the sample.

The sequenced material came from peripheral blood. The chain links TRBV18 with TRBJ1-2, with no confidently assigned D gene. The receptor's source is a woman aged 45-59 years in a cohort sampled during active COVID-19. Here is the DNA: TGTGCCAGCTCACCACCGGCCATTAACTATGGCTACACCTTC. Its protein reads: CASSPPAINYGYTF.